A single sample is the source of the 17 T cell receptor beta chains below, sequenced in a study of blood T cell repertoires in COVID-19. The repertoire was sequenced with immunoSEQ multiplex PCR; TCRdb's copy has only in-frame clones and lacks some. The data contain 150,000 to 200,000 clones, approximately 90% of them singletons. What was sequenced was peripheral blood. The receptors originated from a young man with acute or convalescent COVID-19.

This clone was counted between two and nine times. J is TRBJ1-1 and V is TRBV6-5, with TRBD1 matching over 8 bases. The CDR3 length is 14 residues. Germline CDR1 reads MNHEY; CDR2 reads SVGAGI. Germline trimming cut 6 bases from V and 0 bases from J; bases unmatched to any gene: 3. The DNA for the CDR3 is TGTGCCAGCAGCCGGGACAGGATGAACACTGAAGCTTTCTTT. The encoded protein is CASSRDRMNTEAFF.

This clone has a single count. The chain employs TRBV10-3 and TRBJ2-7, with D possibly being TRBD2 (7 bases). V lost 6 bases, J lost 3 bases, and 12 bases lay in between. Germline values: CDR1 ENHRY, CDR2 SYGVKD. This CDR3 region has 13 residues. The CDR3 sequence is CAIRGGGLYEQYF. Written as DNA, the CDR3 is TGTGCCATCAGAGGGGGGGGACTCTACGAGCAGTACTTC.

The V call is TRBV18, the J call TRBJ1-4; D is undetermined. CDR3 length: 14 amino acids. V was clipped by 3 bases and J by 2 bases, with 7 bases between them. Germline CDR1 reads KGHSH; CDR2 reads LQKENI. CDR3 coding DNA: TGTGCCAGCTCACCGAGGGAGACTAATGAAAAACTGTTTTTT. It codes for CASSPRETNEKLFF.

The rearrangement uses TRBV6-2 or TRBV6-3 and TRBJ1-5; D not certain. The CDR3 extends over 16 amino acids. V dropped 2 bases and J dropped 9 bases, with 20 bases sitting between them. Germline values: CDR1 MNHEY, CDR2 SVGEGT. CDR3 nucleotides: TGTGCCAGCAGTTACCTTGGAGGGAGGGCCCGGGGGCCCCAGCATTTT. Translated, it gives CASSYLGGRARGPQHF.

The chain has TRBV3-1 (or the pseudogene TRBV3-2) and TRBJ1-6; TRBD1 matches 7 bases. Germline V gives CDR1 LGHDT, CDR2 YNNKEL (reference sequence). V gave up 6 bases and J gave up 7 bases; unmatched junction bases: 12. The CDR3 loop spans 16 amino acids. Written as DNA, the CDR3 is TGTGCCAGCAGACATCAATCAGGGGGTGCCAATTCACCCCTCCACTTT. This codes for CASRHQSGGANSPLHF.

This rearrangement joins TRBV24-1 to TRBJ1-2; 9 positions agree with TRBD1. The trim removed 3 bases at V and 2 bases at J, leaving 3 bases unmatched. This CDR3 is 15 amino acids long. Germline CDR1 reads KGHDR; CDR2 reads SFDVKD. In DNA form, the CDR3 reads TGTGCCACCAGTGATCGACAGGGGGACAACTATGGCTACACCTTC. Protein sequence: CATSDRQGDNYGYTF.

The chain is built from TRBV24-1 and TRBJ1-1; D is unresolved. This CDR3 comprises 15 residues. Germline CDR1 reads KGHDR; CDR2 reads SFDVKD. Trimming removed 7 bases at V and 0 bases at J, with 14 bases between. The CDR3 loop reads CATRDSRVMNTEAFF. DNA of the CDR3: TGTGCCACCAGGGACTCTAGGGTAATGAACACTGAAGCTTTCTTT.

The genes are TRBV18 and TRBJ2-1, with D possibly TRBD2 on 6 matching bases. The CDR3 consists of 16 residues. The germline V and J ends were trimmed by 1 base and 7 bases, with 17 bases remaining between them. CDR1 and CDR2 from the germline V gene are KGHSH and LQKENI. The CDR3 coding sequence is TGTGCCAGCTCACCACGGTCCCCCCTGGAGGGGAATGAGCAGTTCTTC. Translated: CASSPRSPLEGNEQFF.

The CDR3 sequence is CAWSPGGGGSDGYTF. CDR3 sequence (DNA): TGTGCCTGGTCCCCGGGGGGGGGCGGGTCGGATGGCTACACCTTC. This chain links TRBV30 with TRBJ1-2, with D possibly TRBD1 on 6 matching bases. In germline, CDR1 is GTSNPN, CDR2 SVGIG (reference sequence). Deletions cut 5 bases from V and 6 bases from J, with 22 bases between. The CDR3 consists of 15 residues.

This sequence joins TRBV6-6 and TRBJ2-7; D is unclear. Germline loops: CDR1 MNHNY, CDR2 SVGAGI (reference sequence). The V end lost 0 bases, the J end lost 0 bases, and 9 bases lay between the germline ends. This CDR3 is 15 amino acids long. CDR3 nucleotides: TGTGCCAGCAGTTACTCAGGAGAGAGCTCCTACGAGCAGTACTTC. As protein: CASSYSGESSYEQYF.

CDR3 nucleotides: TGTGCCACCGCGTCTCGGATACAGAGCTCCTACGAGCAGTACTTC. This gives the protein CATASRIQSSYEQYF. V and J are TRBV24-1 and TRBJ2-7; D call uncertain. This CDR3 region has 15 residues. Trimming stripped 9 bases from V and 0 bases from J, with 17 bases between. Per germline, CDR1 KGHDR and CDR2 SFDVKD.

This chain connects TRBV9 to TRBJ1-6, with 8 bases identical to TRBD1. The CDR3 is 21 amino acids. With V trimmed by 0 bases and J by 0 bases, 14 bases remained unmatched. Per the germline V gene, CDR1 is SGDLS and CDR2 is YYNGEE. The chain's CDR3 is CASSVDINRGSPHSYNSPLHF. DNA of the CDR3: TGTGCCAGCAGCGTAGACATAAACAGGGGGTCGCCCCACTCCTATAATTCACCCCTCCACTTT.

The CDR3 sequence is CASSIRGRGNQPQHF. CDR3 DNA: TGTGCCAGTAGTATCCGTGGGAGGGGCAATCAGCCCCAGCATTTT. J is TRBJ1-5 and V is TRBV19, with D hard to call. The CDR3 extends over 15 amino acids. Germline CDR1 is LNHDA and CDR2 is SQIVND (reference sequence). Trimming left V 3 bases short and J 2 bases short, with 11 bases between.

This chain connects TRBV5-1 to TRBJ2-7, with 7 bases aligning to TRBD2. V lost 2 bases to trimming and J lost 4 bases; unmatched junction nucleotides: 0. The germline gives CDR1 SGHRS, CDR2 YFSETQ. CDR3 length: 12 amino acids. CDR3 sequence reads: CASSFGGYEQYF. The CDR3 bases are TGCGCCAGCAGCTTCGGGGGGTACGAGCAGTACTTC.

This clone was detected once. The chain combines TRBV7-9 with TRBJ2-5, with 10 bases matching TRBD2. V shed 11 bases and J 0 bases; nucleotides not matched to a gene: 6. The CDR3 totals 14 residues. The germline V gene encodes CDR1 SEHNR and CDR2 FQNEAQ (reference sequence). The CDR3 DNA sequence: TGTGCCTGCCGAGCGGGAGGGTACCAAGAGACCCAGTACTTC. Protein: CACRAGGYQETQYF.

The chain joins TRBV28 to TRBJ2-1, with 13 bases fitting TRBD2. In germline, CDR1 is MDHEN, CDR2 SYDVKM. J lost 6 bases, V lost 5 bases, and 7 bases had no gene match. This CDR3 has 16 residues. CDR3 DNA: TGTGCCAGCAGTACCCAGGGACTAGCGGGGTTCAATGAGCAGTTCTTC. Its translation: CASSTQGLAGFNEQFF.

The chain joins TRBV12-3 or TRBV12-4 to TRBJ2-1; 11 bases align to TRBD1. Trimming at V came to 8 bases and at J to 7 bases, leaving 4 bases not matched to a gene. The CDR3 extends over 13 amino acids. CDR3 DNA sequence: TGTGCCAGCGGACAGGGGGCGCGGAATGAGCAGTTCTTC. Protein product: CASGQGARNEQFF.